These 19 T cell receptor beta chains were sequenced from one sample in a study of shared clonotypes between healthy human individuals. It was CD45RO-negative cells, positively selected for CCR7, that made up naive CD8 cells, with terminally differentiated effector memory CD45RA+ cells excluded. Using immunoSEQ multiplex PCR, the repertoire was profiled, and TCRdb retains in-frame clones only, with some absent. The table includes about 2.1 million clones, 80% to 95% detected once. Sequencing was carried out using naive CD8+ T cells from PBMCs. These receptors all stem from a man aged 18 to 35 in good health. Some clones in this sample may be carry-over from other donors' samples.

The CDR3 coding sequence is TGCGCCAGCAGCCCGAGACTAGCGGGAGGTATTTCTGGGGCCAACGTCCTGACTTTC. Residues: CASSPRLAGGISGANVLTF. The rearrangement links TRBV5-1 to TRBJ2-6; 13 nucleotides agree with TRBD2. This CDR3 comprises 19 residues. J gave up 1 base and V 4 bases, and 8 bases lay outside the gene matches. Germline V CDR1 and CDR2: SGHRS, YFSETQ. Supplemented by reference TRBV5-1 and TRBJ2-6, the full variable domain reads KAGVTQTPRYLIKTRGQQVTLSCSPISGHRSVSWYQQTPGQGLQFLFEYFSETQRNKGNFPGRFSGRQFSNSRSEMNVSTLELGDSALYLCASSPRLAGGISGANVLTFGAGSRLTVL.

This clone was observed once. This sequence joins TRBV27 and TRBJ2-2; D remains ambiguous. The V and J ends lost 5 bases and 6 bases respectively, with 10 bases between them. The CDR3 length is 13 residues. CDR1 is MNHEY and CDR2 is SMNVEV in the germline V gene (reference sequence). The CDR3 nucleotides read TGTGCCAGCAGTCCCCTAACGTCCGGGGAGCTGTTTTTT. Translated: CASSPLTSGELFF.

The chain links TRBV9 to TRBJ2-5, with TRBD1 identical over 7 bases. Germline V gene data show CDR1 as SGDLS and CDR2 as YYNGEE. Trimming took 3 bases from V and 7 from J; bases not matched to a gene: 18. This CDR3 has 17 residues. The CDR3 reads CASSARDRVGPSGTQYF. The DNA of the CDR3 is TGTGCCAGCAGCGCAAGGGACAGAGTCGGACCGAGTGGGACCCAGTACTTC.

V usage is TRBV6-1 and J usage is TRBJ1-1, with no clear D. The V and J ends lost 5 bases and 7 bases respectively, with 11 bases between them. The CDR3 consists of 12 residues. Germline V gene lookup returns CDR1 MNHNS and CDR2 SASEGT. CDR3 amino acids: CASSTGLREAFF. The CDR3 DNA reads TGTGCCAGCAGTACCGGGCTGCGTGAAGCTTTCTTT.

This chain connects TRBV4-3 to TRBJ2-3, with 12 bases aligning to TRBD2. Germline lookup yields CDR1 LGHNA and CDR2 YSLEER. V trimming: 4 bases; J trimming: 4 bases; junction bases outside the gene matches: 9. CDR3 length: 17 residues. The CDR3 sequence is CASSPGLAGWTADTQYF. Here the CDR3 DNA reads TGCGCCAGCAGCCCAGGACTAGCGGGATGGACCGCAGATACGCAGTATTTT.

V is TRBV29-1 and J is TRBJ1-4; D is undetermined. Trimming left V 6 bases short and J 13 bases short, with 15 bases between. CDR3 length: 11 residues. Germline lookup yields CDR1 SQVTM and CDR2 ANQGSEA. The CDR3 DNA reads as TGCAGCGTGGGAAAAAGCGACCTACTGTTTTTT. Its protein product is CSVGKSDLLFF.

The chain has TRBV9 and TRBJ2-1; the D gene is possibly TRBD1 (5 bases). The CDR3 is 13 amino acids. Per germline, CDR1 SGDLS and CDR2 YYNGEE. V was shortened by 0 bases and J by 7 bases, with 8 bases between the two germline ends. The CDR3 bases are TGTGCCAGCAGCGTAGGACAGCAAAATGAGCAGTTCTTC. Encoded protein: CASSVGQQNEQFF.

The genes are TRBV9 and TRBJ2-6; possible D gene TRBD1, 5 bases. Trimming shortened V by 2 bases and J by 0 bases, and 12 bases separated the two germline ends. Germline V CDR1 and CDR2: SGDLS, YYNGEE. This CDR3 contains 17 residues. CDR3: CASSVDRQFSGANVLTF. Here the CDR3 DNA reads TGTGCCAGCAGCGTCGACAGACAATTCTCTGGGGCCAACGTCCTGACTTTC.

CDR3: CASSSSAGELFF. In DNA, the CDR3 is TGTGCCAGCAGCTCCAGCGCCGGGGAGCTGTTTTTT. This rearrangement joins TRBV9 to TRBJ2-2; D not certain. The germline V and J ends were trimmed by 4 bases and 6 bases, with 7 bases remaining between them. CDR1 is SGDLS and CDR2 is YYNGEE in the germline V gene. The CDR3 consists of 12 residues.

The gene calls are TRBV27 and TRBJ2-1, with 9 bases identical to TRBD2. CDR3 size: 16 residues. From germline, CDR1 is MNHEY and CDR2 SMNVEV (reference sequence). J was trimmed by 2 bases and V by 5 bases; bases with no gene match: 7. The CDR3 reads CASSAIAGVAYNEQFF. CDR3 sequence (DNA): TGTGCCAGCAGTGCCATAGCGGGAGTGGCCTACAATGAGCAGTTCTTC.

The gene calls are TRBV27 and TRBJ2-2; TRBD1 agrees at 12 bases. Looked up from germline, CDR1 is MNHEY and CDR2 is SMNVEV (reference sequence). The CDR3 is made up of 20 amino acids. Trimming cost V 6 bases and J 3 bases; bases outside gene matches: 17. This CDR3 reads CASSHPAGTGGALYTGELFF. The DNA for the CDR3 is TGTGCCAGCAGCCACCCAGCGGGGACAGGGGGCGCGTTGTACACCGGGGAGCTGTTTTTT.

CDR3 DNA sequence: TGTGCCAGCAATCAGGACAGGGGCGGGGAGACCCAGTACTTC. Translated, it gives CASNQDRGGETQYF. The chain links TRBV6-5 to TRBJ2-5, with 9 bases that match TRBD1. CDR3 length: 14 residues. V trimming: 7 bases; J trimming: 5 bases; junction bases outside the gene matches: 8. Germline CDR1 is MNHEY and CDR2 is SVGAGI.

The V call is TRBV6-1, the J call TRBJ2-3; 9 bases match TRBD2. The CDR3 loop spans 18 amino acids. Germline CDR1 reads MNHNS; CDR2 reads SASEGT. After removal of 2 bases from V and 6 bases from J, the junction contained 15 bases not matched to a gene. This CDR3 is CASSEQPFWREGLDTQYF. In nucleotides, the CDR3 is TGTGCCAGCAGTGAACAACCTTTTTGGCGGGAGGGCCTGGATACGCAGTATTTT.

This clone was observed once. CDR3 sequence reads: CTSSQRTSANYEQYF. In nucleotides, the CDR3 is TGCACCAGCAGCCAAAGGACTAGCGCTAACTACGAGCAGTACTTC. V gene TRBV1 combines with J gene TRBJ2-7; TRBD2 was called by the table and not checked on the DNA. TRBV1 corresponds to a pseudogene. The CDR3 contains 15 residues.

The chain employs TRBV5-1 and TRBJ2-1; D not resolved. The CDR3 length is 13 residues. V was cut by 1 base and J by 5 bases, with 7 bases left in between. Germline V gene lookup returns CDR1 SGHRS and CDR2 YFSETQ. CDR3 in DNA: TGCGCCAGCAGCTTGCTAGGGAACAATGAGCAGTTCTTC. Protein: CASSLLGNNEQFF.

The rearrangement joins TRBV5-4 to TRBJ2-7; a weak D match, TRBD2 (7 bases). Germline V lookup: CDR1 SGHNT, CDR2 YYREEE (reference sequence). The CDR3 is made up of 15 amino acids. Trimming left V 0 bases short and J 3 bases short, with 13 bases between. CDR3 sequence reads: CASSLAGGSRYEQYF. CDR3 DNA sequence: TGTGCCAGCAGCTTGGCGGGGGGCAGTCGCTACGAGCAGTACTTC.

This CDR3 is CASSQVAGFGELFF. CDR3 nucleotide sequence: TGCGCCAGCAGCCAAGTTGCAGGGTTTGGGGAGCTGTTTTTT. The chain joins TRBV4-1 to TRBJ2-2, with D perhaps TRBD1 (5 bases). Germline V gene sequence: CDR1 MGHRA, CDR2 YSYEKL. With 1 base removed from V and 8 bases from J, the gap between germline ends came to 11 bases. This CDR3 region has 14 residues.

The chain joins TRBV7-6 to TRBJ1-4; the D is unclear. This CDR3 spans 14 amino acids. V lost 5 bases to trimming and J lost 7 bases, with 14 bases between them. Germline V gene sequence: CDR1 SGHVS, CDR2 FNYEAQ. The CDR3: CASSPRAEVEKLFF. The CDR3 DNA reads TGTGCCAGCAGCCCGAGGGCAGAGGTTGAAAAACTGTTTTTT.

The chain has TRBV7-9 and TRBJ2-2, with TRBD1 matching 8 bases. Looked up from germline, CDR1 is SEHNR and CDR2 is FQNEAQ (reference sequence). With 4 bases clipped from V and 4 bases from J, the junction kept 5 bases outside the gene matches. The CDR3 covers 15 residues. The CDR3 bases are TGTGCCAGCAGCTACACAGGGGGAGGCACCGGGGAGCTGTTTTTT. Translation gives CASSYTGGGTGELFF.